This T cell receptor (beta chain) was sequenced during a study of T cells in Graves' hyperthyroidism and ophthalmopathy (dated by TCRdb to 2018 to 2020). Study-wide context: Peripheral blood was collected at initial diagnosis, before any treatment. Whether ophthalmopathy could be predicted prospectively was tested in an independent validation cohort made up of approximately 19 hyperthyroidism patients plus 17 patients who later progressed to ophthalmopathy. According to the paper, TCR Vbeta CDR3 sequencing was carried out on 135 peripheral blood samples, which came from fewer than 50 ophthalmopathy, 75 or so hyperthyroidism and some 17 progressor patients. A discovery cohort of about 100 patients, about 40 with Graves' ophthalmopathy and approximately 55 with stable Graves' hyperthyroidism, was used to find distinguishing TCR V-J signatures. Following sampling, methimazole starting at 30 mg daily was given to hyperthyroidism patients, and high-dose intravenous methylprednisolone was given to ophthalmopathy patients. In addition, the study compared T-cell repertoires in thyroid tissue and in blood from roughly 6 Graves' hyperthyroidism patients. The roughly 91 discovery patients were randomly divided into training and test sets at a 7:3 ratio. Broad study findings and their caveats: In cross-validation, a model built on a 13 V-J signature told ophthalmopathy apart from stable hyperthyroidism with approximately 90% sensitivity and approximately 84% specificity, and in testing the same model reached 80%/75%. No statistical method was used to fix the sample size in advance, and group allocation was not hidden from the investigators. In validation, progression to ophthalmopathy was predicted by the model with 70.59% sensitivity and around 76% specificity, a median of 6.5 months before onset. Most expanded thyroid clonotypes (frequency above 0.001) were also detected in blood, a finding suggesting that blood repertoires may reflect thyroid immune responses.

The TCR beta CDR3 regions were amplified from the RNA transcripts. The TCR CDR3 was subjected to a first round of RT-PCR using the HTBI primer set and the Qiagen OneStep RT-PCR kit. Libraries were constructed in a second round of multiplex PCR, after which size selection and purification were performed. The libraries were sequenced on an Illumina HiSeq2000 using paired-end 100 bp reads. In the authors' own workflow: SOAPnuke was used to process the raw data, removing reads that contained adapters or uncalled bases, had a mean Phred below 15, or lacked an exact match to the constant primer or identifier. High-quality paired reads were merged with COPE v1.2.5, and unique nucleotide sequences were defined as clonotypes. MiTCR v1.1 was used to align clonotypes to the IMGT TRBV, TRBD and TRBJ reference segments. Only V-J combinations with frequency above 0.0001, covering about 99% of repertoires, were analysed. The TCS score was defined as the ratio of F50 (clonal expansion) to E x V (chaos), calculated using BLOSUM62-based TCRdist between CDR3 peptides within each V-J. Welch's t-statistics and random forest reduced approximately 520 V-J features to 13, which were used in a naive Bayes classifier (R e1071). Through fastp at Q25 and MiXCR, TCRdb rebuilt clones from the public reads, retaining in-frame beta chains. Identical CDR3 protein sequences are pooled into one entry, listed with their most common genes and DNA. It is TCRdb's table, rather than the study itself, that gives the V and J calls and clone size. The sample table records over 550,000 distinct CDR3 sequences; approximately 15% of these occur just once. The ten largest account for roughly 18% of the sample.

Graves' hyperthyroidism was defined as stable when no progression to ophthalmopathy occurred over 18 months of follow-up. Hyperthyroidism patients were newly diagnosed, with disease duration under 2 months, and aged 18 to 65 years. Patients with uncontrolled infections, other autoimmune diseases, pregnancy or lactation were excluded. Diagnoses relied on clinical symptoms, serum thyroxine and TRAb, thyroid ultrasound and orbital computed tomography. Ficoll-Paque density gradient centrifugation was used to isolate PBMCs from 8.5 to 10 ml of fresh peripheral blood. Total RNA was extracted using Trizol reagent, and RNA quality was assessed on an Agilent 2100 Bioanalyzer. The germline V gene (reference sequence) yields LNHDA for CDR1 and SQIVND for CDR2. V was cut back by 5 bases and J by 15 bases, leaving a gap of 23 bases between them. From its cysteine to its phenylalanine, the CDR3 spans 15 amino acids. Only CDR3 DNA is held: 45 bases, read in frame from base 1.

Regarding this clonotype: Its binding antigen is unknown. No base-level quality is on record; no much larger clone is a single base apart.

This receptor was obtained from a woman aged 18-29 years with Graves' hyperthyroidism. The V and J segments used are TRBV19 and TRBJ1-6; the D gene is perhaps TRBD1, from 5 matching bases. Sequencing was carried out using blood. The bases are TGTGCCAGTAGTCCCCGTGGGACGGACCTTCGTAGCCTCCACTTT. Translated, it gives CASSPRGTDLRSLHF.